This TCR beta chain was captured by sequencing in a study of cytomegalovirus exposure and HLA in healthy donors (dated by TCRdb to about 2017). About the study as a whole: An earlier analysis of some 550 of the donors reported more than 250 Gb of sequence data and 117 million unique TCR beta sequences from 150 million to 200 million T cells. A separate validation cohort of 100 to 150 different subjects was used in addition to the 666-subject first cohort. A later genetic analysis used genome-wide SNP genotypes for 398 of the 666 donors, treating that subset as a discovery cohort. The number of donors typed differed by locus, with roughly 629-640 for A, B, C, DRB1 and DQB1, around 500 for DQA1, 600 to 610 for DPA1, and around 460 for DPB1. Every discovery cohort repertoire had been produced on one sequencing platform. Class I and class II HLA loci were covered by the typing at four-digit resolution. Of the 300 to 500 genotyped donors, 65% to 90% were placed in the genetic ancestry cluster associated with self-reported Caucasian donors. Roughly 5 DR-DQ haplotypes were treated as single units for association and clustering because of strong linkage in the cohort. Across 300 to 400 genotyped donors of the cohort, an average of about 250,000 unique TCR beta nucleotide sequences per donor were sequenced, and approximately 17% of those sequences were non-productive. Donor age, sex, ethnicity and CMV serostatus were compiled alongside the repertoire data. High-throughput TCR immunosequencing, statistical association of individual TCRs with disease status, and machine learning were combined to predict cytomegalovirus infection status. An early release that covered some 640 HLA-typed donors contained approximately 300 gigabases of sequencing data and about 93 million unique TCR sequences. A later analysis re-analyzed previously published TCR beta repertoires from about 730 donors and added high-resolution HLA genotyping to study TCR occurrence patterns. The T cell repertoires of 666 subjects were profiled by immunosequencing and related to cytomegalovirus serostatus. The study aimed to test whether signatures of past pathogen exposure could be identified by cataloging public T cell receptors. Rather than using new phenotypic data, the later analysis identified candidate immune exposures from TCR beta sequences and from how often those sequences occurred across donors. An earlier analysis of some 500 of the donors applied high-throughput TCR beta sequencing to assess whether each TCR beta V gene segment acted as functional or pseudogenic. Overall study results and their limits: Correlated functional status among segregating V segments might be attributable to linkage disequilibrium, but an unknown experimental factor could not be ruled out. Presence/absence analyses assumed roughly uniform sequencing depth across donors, an assumption that may not hold. According to a later analysis, most CMV-associated TCR beta chains appeared to be HLA-restricted, and the HLA associations seemed to be driven largely by CMV exposure. An association between a missense DCLRE1C variant and V-gene and J-gene trimming of TCR beta chains was found in a later genetic analysis and replicated in an independent cohort. A cluster of highly shared sequence variants was judged likely to represent a technical artifact of the sequencing pipeline. A later analysis found that HLA-associated TCR beta chains were more clonally expanded and had lower generation probabilities than equally common non-associated chains. Because HLA typing was missing for some donors at each locus, association tests included only the typed subset. The classifier was reported to diagnose cytomegalovirus status with high specificity and sensitivity in both the original cohort and the validation cohort. Specific HLA alleles were associated with about 17,000 TCR beta sequences at a false discovery rate of 0.05 in a later analysis. A further reported finding was that TCR beta sequences accurately predicted the HLA-A and HLA-B alleles for most subjects in the first cohort. While some public TCRs were present in many individuals, most TCR sequences turned up only very rarely across donors. Three of the identified cytomegalovirus-associated TCR beta chains were confirmed in vitro to be specific for cytomegalovirus antigens. A later genetic analysis reported fewer N-insertions in productive TCRs among donors in an Asian-associated ancestry cluster than the roughly 700-donor mean. A later analysis found that TCR association rates varied across HLA loci, with DRB1 alleles showing the most associated TCRs and HLA-C alleles the fewest. In the study, some 160 TCR beta chains were listed as associated with cytomegalovirus. The earlier analysis of 587 of the donors excluded some 15 rarely observed V segments, including chromosome 9 orphons, because counts were too low. Only TCR beta chains were sequenced in this cohort, and the absence of alpha or paired-chain data limited detectable features. Immune exposure information for the cohort was limited to CMV serostatus. In an earlier analysis of roughly 500 of the donors, most TCR beta V segments appeared in productive rearrangements about 87% or about 30% of the time, broadly matching IMGT annotations. Strong co-occurrence of HLA alleles, especially DR and DQ, made assigning TCR associations to individual alleles difficult. According to the authors, the approach could potentially be generalized to other disease states and immunological phenotypes. A later analysis reported that several top co-occurrence clusters appeared linked to parvovirus B19, influenza, CMV and Epstein-Barr virus.

The library was obtained by the immunoSEQ multiplex PCR assay. For the multiplex PCR, a mixture combining 60 forward primers for TCR Vbeta segments and 13 reverse primers for TCR Jbeta segments was used. Amplification of the CDR3 region of rearranged TCR beta genes was performed with a multiplex PCR assay on genomic DNA. The Illumina HiSeq System was used to sequence the amplified TCR beta libraries as 87-base-pair reads. Processing in the source paper ran as follows. Across the 700 or so repertoires, a later analysis counted tens of millions of unique TCR beta chains, roughly 11 million of which were shared by at least two donors. To remove PCR and sequencing errors, raw reads were error-corrected and collapsed into unique sequences using a nearest-neighbor algorithm that merged closely related sequences. CDR3 sequences were aligned to IMGT reference sequences to assign V, D and J gene segments. For a sequence to be retained, at least a six-nucleotide match to both a V gene segment and a J gene segment was required. Rearrangements were called productive when the CDR3 lacked stop codons and stayed in frame with V and J; all others were non-productive. Following IMGT convention, CDR3 was defined as the stretch from the second conserved V-encoded cysteine up to the conserved J-encoded phenylalanine. Sequences without an unambiguous match to a single V gene segment were excluded from the earlier analysis of almost 600 of the donors. An earlier analysis of fewer than 750 of the donors called V segments functional above 56.7% productive rearrangements and segregating when the between-donor standard deviation exceeded 5%. A statistical classification framework was developed to diagnose cytomegalovirus status using the catalog of TCR beta chain sequences. V and J gene assignment, in a later analysis, came from comparing TCR nucleotide sequences with IMGT/GENE-DB human TR gene sequences. Using the TCRdist pipeline, a later analysis assigned CDR3 sequences along with most-parsimonious VDJ recombination scenarios. In a later analysis, every TCR beta chain was defined by the combination of its CDR3 amino acid sequence and its V-gene family, and reads without a unique V-gene family were dropped. To address suspected cross-contamination and a sequencing artifact, a later analysis removed approximately 600 highly shared, low-generation-probability nucleotide sequences. In a later analysis, a clonal expansion index for each public chain was calculated from normalized within-repertoire ranks of inferred template counts. In a later analysis, generation probabilities were computed using a VDJ recombination model fitted to out-of-frame rearrangements, and the results were checked against IGoR. In a later analysis, TCR-TCR, TCR-HLA and TCR-CMV co-occurrence was scored with hypergeometric tests, and a repertoire-size bias correction was applied to TCR pairs. To estimate false discovery rates, a later analysis permuted the HLA or CMV assignments 20 times. In a later analysis, co-occurring TCRs were grouped using DBSCAN, with TCRdist sequence similarity added in when clustering inside HLA-allele-positive subsets. For co-occurrence clustering, repertoires with fewer than 30,000 or more than 120,000 public chains were excluded, along with roughly five repertoires with anomalous nucleotide sharing. What TCRdb holds here is the immuneACCESS table cut down to in-frame rearrangements. Part of the clones is not present; checked against another copy, under half of the missing clones reflect an unresolved V gene, and the others are unexplained. Clone size and the V and J calls come from that table; the DNA yielded D and trimming. The table for this sample lists 150,000 to 200,000 clones; around 80% of them were counted only once. The ten largest make up approximately 0.73% of the sample.

As regards this clone: There is no known antigen for this receptor. No much larger clone exists at a distance of one base, and base qualities are not known.

The cohort consisted of some 670 healthy bone marrow donors. At the time of sampling, every cohort member was nominally healthy, though immune exposures that went unrecorded were likely present. The donor was CMV seronegative and was included in the group of a few hundred seronegative cohort members. Each donor provided a peripheral blood sample, and peripheral blood mononuclear cells were used for TCR beta sequencing. The Qiagen DNeasy Blood Extraction Kit was used to extract genomic DNA from the blood cell samples. This sequence was found in a woman aged 40-49 years in good health and CMV-seronegative. The material sequenced was PBMCs.

The CDR3 reads CASSYGGGSTDTQYF. In nucleotides, the sequence is TGTGCCAGCAGTTACGGCGGGGGGAGCACAGATACGCAGTATTTT. The chain employs TRBV6-5 and TRBJ2-3, with TRBD2 identical over 8 junction bases. Measured from the cysteine to the phenylalanine, the CDR3 is 15 residues long. Kept here is only the CDR3 DNA, which spans 45 bases and is read in frame from base 1. Sequences MNHEY (CDR1) and SVGAGI (CDR2) are obtained from the germline V gene. For this chain, trimming is 2 bases at the V end and 0 bases at the J end, and the number of junction bases without a gene match is 1.